Described below is a single T cell receptor (beta chain) sequence and its context. Its antigen is as yet unknown. A read error may account for a junction end that differs from germline. Semi-nested PCR with Nested Universal Primer A followed constant-region reverse priming of full-length variable regions. TCRdb called the 5' RACE reads again in MiXCR, with one record for every CDR3 protein. The data hold approximately 23,000 distinct CDR3 sequences, with under 40% observed a single time. Points from the study as a whole: The larger-cohort validation was restricted to a single TCR beta V-J rearrangement rather than whole repertoires. Greatest tumor Treg TCR overlap was with tumor naive CD4+ cells. The TCR gene usage of tumor memory CD4+ T cells clustered together with blood and lymph node memory CD4+ cells and with lymph node naive CD4+ cells.

Sequenced material: tumor-infiltrating naive CD4+ T cells sorted from the breast tumor. Subset in this sample: naive CD4+ T cells, CD4+CD45RA+CD25-. This receptor was identified in a female donor with breast cancer.

The CDR3 protein is CTSSQDPLQGYLSGYTF. The CDR3 DNA sequence: TGCACCAGCAGCCAAGATCCCCTCCAGGGTTATCTCTCTGGCTACACCTTC. The chain couples TRBV4-1 to TRBJ1-2; D is perhaps TRBD1 (5 bases). This CDR3 comprises 17 residues. Looked up from germline, CDR1 is MGHRA and CDR2 is YSYEKL.